Presented here are 8 T cell receptor beta chains from one specimen sequenced in a study of Graves' ophthalmopathy and Graves' hyperthyroidism. Scientists amplified the TCR beta CDR3 regions from RNA transcripts. Second-round multiplex PCR came after a first-round RT-PCR that employed HTBI primers. TCRdb fed the multiplex PCR reads into MiXCR, producing one record per CDR3 protein. The sample includes over a million distinct CDR3 sequences, about 38% of them seen just once. Material: peripheral blood or thyroid tissue (not recorded which). The receptors shown here come from an adult man with Graves' hyperthyroidism.

V usage is TRBV2 and J usage is TRBJ1-4; TRBD1 is a possible D gene (5 bases). V dropped 0 bases and J dropped 11 bases, with 7 bases sitting between them. This CDR3 has 12 amino acids. Germline CDR1 SNHLY, CDR2 FYNNEI. The CDR3 reads CASSEAAGKLFF. The CDR3 DNA follows: TGTGCCAGCAGTGAAGCGGCAGGGAAACTGTTTTTT.

This clonotype came up many times. V and J are TRBV15 and TRBJ2-5; 9 nucleotides align to TRBD1. Germline V lookup: CDR1 LNHNV, CDR2 YYDKDF (reference sequence). V was pared by 2 bases and J by 5 bases, with 6 bases of the junction left unmatched. The CDR3 loop spans 15 amino acids. This CDR3 reads CATSRYRGRRETQYF. CDR3 DNA sequence: TGTGCCACCAGCAGATACAGGGGGCGCCGGGAGACCCAGTACTTC.

The sample holds many counts of this clonotype. The chain couples TRBV2 to TRBJ2-7; 11 positions agree with TRBD1. The CDR3 spans 16 residues. Germline V gives CDR1 SNHLY, CDR2 FYNNEI. V shed 5 bases, J shed 1 base, and the junction held 7 bases outside the gene matches. CDR3 DNA sequence: TGTGCCAGCAGTATGGGACAGGGGGTTGGTTCCTACGAGCAGTACTTC. This sequence encodes CASSMGQGVGSYEQYF.

Concerning this clonotype itself: One end of the junction does not line up with germline, which may come from a read error. V and J are TRBV25-1 and TRBJ1-3, with a weak D call TRBD1 (5 bases). Germline CDR1 reads MGHDK; CDR2 reads SYGVNS. There are 12 residues in the CDR3. The CDR3 region is CASSVGDGDRHF. The CDR3, as DNA: TGTGCCAGCAGTGTAGGGGACGGTGATCGTCATTTT.

Concerning this clonotype: A read error is possible here, since a much larger clone lies one base away. Written as DNA, the CDR3 is TGTGCCAGCAGCGCAGGCCGGGACCCCAAGCTCTACGAGCAGTACTTC. Protein sequence: CASSAGRDPKLYEQYF. J is TRBJ2-7 and V is TRBV7-9; tentatively, D is TRBD1 or TRBD2 (5 bases each). Germline V gene lookup returns CDR1 SEHNR and CDR2 FQNEAQ (reference sequence). Trimming took 5 bases from V and 3 from J, leaving 20 bases between them. CDR3 length: 16 amino acids.

About this clonotype itself: A junction end diverges from the germline sequence, so it may reflect a read error. The chain joins TRBV7-3 to TRBJ1-2, with D maybe TRBD1 (5 bases). There are 13 residues in the CDR3. Germline CDR1 reads SGHTA; CDR2 reads FQGTGA. CDR3 region: CACSVYTGGGYTF. CDR3 coding DNA: TGTGCCTGCAGCGTCTATACAGGAGGGGGCTACACCTTC.

A remark on this clonotype: A clone one base away is much larger, so this may be a read error. The V and J genes are TRBV5-1 and TRBJ2-6; D remains unclear. Germline CDR1 SGHRS, CDR2 YFSETQ. V was shortened by 3 bases and J by 0 bases, with 10 bases between the two germline ends. This CDR3 comprises 16 residues. The CDR3 spells CASSWTMVSGANVLTF. As DNA, the CDR3 is TGCGCCAGCAGCTGGACGATGGTCTCTGGGGCCAACGTCCTGACTTTC.

CDR3 nucleotide sequence: TGCGCCAGATGGACGGATACGGAGCAGTACTTC. It encodes CARWTDTEQYF. This chain connects TRBV10-2 to TRBJ2-7; D not resolved. Germline lookup yields CDR1 WSHSY and CDR2 SAAADI. There are 11 residues in the CDR3. V was pared by 9 bases and J by 7 bases, with 13 bases between.